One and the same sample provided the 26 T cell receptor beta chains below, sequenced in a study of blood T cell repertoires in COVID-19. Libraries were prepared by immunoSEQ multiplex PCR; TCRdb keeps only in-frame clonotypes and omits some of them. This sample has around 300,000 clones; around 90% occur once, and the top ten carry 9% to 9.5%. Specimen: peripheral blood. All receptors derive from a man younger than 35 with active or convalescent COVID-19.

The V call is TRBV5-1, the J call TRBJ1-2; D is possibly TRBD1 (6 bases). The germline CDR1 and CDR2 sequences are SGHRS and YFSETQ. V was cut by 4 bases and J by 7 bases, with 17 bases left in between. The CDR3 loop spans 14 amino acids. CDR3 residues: CASSELPTGIGYTF. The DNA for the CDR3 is TGCGCCAGCAGCGAGTTACCAACAGGGATTGGCTACACCTTC.

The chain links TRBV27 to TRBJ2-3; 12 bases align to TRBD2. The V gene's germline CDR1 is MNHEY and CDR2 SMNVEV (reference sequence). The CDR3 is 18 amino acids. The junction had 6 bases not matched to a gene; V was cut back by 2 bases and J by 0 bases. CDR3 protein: CASSLGVGTSGSTDTQYF. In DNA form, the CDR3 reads TGTGCCAGCAGTTTAGGGGTCGGGACTAGCGGGAGCACAGATACGCAGTATTTT.

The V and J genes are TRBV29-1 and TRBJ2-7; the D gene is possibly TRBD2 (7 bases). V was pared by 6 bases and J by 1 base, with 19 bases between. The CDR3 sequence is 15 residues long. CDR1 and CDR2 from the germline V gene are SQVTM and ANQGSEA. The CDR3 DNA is TGCAGCGTAGTTTCCGCGGGGGCACGGTCCTACGAGCAGTACTTC. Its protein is CSVVSAGARSYEQYF.

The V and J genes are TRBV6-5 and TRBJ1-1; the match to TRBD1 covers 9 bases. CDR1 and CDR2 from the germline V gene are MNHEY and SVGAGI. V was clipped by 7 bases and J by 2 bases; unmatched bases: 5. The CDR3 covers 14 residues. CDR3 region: CASKAGQGNTEAFF. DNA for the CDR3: TGTGCCAGCAAGGCGGGACAGGGCAACACTGAAGCTTTCTTT.

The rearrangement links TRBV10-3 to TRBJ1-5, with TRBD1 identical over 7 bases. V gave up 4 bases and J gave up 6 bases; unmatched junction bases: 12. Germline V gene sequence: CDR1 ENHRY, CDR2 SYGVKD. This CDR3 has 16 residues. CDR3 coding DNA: TGTGCCATCAGTGCCGCAGACAGGGACCGAGCTCAGCCCCAGCATTTT. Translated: CAISAADRDRAQPQHF.

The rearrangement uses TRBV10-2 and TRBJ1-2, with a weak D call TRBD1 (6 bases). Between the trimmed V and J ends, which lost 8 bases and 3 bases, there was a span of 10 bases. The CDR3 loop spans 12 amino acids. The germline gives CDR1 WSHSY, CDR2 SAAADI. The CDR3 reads CASRNRDYGYTF. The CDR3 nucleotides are TGCGCCAGCCGGAACAGGGACTATGGCTACACCTTC.

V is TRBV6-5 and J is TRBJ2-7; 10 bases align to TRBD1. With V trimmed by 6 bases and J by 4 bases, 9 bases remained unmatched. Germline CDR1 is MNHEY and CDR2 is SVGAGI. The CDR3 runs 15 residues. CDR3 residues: CASRETGGEFYEQYF. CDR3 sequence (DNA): TGTGCCAGCAGAGAGACAGGGGGCGAATTTTACGAGCAGTACTTC.

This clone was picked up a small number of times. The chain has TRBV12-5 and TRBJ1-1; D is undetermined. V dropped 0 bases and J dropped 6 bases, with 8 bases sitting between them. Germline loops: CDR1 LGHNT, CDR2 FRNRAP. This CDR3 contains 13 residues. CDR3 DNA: TGTGCTAGTGGTTTGGTAATGAGGGCTGAAGCTTTCTTT. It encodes CASGLVMRAEAFF.

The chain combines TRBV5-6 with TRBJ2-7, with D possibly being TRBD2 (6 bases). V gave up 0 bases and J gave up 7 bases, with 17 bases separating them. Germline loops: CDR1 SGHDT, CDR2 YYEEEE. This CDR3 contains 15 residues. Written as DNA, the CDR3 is TGTGCCAGCAGCTTGGGCTGGAGGGACGGAGGGGAGCAGTACTTC. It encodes CASSLGWRDGGEQYF.

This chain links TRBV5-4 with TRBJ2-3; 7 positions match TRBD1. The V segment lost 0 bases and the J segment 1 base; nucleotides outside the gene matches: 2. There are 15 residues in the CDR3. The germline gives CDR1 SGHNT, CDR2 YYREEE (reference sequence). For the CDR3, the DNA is TGTGCCAGCAGCTTGGGACAGGGAGGCACAGATACGCAGTATTTT. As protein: CASSLGQGGTDTQYF. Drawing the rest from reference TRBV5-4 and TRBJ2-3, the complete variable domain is ETGVTQSPTHLIKTRGQQVTLRCSSQSGHNTVSWYQQALGQGPQFIFQYYREEENGRGNFPPRFSGLQFPNYSSELNVNALELDDSALYLCASSLGQGGTDTQYFGPGTRLTVL.

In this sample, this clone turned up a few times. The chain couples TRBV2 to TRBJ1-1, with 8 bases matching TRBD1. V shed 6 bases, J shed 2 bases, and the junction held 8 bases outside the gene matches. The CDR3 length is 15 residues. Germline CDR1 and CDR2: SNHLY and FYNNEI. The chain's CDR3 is CASSQDRVRNTEAFF. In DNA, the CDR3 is TGTGCCAGCAGCCAGGACAGGGTTCGAAACACTGAAGCTTTCTTT. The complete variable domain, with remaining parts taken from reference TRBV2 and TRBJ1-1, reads EPEVTQTPSHQVTQMGQEVILRCVPISNHLYFYWYRQILGQKVEFLVSFYNNEISEKSEIFDDQFSVERPDGSNFTLKIRSTKLEDSAMYFCASSQDRVRNTEAFFGQGTRLTVV.

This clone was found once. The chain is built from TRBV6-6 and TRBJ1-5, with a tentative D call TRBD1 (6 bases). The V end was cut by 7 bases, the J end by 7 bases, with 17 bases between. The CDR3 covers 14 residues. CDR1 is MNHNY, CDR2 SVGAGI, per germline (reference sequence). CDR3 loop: CASNQQGQGQPQHF. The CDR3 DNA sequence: TGTGCCAGCAATCAACAGGGTCAAGGGCAGCCCCAGCATTTT.

The CDR3 DNA reads TGTGCCAGCAGTGAGACAGGGGTCCCCGGGGAGCTGTTTTTT. The encoded protein is CASSETGVPGELFF. This chain uses TRBV25-1 with TRBJ2-2; 8 nucleotides agree with TRBD1. With 3 bases clipped from V and 6 bases from J, the junction kept 3 bases outside the gene matches. The CDR3 sequence is 14 residues long. Germline CDR1 and CDR2: MGHDK and SYGVNS.

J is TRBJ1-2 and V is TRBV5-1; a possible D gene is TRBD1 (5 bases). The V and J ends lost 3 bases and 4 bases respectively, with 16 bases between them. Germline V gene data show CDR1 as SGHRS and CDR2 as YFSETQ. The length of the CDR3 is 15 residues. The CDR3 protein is CASSSQGGNFYGYTF. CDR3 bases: TGCGCCAGCAGCTCCCAGGGCGGGAATTTCTATGGCTACACCTTC.

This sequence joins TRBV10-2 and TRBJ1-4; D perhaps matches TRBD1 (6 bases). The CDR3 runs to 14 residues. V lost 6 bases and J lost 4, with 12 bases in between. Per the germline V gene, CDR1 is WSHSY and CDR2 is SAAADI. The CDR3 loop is CASRPQGLNEKLFF. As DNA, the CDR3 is TGCGCCAGCAGACCTCAGGGGCTTAATGAAAAACTGTTTTTT.

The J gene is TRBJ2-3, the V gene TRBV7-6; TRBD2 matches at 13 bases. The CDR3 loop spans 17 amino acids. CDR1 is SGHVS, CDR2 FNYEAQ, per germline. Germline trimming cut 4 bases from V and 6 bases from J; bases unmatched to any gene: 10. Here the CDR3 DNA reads TGTGCCAGCAGCTCCTACCTGGGACTAGCGGGGATTGATACGCAGTATTTT. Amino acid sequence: CASSSYLGLAGIDTQYF.

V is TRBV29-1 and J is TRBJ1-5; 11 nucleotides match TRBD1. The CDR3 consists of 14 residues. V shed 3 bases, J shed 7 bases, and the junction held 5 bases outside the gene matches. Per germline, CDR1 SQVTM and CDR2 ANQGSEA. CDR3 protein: CSVEDRGQGQPQHF. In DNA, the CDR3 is TGCAGCGTTGAGGACAGGGGGCAAGGACAGCCCCAGCATTTT.

This CDR3 is CASSFSVGVATTPLHF. CDR3 nucleotide sequence: TGTGCCAGCAGTTTTTCAGTCGGGGTCGCGACCACACCCCTCCACTTT. This rearrangement joins TRBV27 to TRBJ1-6; D unclear. V lost 3 bases and J lost 11, with 20 bases in between. Germline V gene data show CDR1 as MNHEY and CDR2 as SMNVEV (reference sequence). The CDR3 is made up of 16 amino acids.

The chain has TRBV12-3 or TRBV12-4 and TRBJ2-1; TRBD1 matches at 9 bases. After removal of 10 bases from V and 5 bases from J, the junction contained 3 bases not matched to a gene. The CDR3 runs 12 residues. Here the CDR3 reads CATGTGNNEQFF. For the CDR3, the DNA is TGTGCCACCGGGACAGGGAACAATGAGCAGTTCTTC.

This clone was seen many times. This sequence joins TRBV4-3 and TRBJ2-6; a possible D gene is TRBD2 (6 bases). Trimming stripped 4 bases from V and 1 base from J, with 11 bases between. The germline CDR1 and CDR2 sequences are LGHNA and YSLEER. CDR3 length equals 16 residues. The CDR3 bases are TGCGCCAGCAGCCGCAAGGAGGGGTCTGGGGCCAACGTCCTGACTTTC. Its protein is CASSRKEGSGANVLTF.

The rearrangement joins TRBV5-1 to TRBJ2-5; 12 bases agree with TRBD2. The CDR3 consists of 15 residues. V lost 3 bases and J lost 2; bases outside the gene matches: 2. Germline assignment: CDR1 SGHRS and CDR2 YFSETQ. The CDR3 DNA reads TGCGCCAGCAGCTCCGGACTAGCGGGGCAAGAGACCCAGTACTTC. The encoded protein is CASSSGLAGQETQYF.

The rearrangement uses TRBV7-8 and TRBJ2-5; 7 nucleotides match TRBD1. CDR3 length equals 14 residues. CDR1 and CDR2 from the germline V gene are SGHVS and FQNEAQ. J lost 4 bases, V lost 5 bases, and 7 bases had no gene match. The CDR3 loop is CASSRPGQIETQYF. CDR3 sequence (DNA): TGTGCCAGCAGCAGGCCGGGACAGATAGAGACCCAGTACTTC. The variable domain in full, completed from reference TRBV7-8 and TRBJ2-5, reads GAGVSQSPRYKVAKRGQDVALRCDPISGHVSLFWYQQALGQGPEFLTYFQNEAQLDKSGLPSDRFFAERPEGSVSTLKIQRTQQEDSAVYLCASSRPGQIETQYFGPGTRLLVL.

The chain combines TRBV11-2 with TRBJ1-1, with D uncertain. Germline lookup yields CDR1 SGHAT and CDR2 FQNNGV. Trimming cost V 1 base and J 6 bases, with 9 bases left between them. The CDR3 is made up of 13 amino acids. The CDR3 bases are TGTGCCAGCAGCTTAGCCGGGAATCCTGAAGCTTTCTTT. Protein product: CASSLAGNPEAFF.

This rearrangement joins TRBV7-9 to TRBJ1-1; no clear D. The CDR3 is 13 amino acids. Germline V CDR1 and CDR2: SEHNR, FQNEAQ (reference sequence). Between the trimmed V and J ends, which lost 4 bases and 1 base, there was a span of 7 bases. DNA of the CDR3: TGTGCCAGCAGCTCCCAACAGAACACTGAAGCTTTCTTT. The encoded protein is CASSSQQNTEAFF.

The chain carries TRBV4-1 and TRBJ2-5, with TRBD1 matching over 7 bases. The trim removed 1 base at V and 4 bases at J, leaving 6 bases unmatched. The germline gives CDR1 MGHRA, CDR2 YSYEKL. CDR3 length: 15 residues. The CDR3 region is CASSQATGLAETQYF. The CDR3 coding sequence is TGCGCCAGCAGCCAAGCGACAGGGTTGGCAGAGACCCAGTACTTC.

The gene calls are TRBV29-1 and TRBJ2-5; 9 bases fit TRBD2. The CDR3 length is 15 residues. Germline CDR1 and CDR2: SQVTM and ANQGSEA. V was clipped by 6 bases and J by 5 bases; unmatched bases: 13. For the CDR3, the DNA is TGCAGCGTATCTGCTGGCGGGGGGGCCCTGGAGACCCAGTACTTC. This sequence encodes CSVSAGGGALETQYF.